The rows below give T cell receptor beta chains drawn from one sample of a study of T cell repertoires in cytomegalovirus infection. TCRdb passed the reads through MiXCR, listing each CDR3 protein once. The sample gives roughly 68,000 distinct CDR3 sequences, 20% to 25% of which show up once; approximately 79% is in the top ten. Their antigen targets remain unknown. The sequenced sample was PBMCs, sequenced either directly or after in vitro stimulation (not recorded which). The receptors stem from a human donor in good health (CMV status not recorded). Some clones in this sample may be carry-over from other donors' samples. CDR3s include the opening cysteine and the closing phenylalanine or tryptophan. The order of the fields is J gene, CDR3 length, V gene, CDR3 protein.

J gene: TRBJ1-2
CDR3 length: 15
V gene: TRBV4-2
CDR3 protein: CASSQETLGTYGYTF

J gene: TRBJ1-2
CDR3 length: 16
V gene: TRBV7-8
CDR3 protein: CASSGRDRPSNYGYTF

J gene: TRBJ2-5
CDR3 length: 16
V gene: TRBV2
CDR3 protein: CASSEPRGTSTETQYF

J gene: TRBJ2-5
CDR3 length: 14
V gene: TRBV12-3/TRBV12-4
CDR3 protein: CASSSGLRGETQYF

J gene: TRBJ2-1
CDR3 length: 16
V gene: TRBV19
CDR3 protein: CASSPRASGLNNEQFF

J gene: TRBJ2-3
CDR3 length: 13
V gene: TRBV5-1
CDR3 protein: CASSSRRVDTQYF

J gene: TRBJ1-1
CDR3 length: 12
V gene: TRBV6-2/TRBV6-3
CDR3 protein: CASSYVGAEAFF

J gene: TRBJ2-1
CDR3 length: 12
V gene: TRBV6-2/TRBV6-3
CDR3 protein: CASSADTSEQFF

J gene: TRBJ2-2
CDR3 length: 14
V gene: TRBV12-5
CDR3 protein: CASGLGTGGRELFF

J gene: TRBJ2-5
CDR3 length: 18
V gene: TRBV6-6
CDR3 protein: CASSYSRLTSGRGETQYF

J gene: TRBJ2-3
CDR3 length: 16
V gene: TRBV7-9
CDR3 protein: CASSPPSGPSTDTQYF

J gene: TRBJ2-1
CDR3 length: 12
V gene: TRBV6-2/TRBV6-3
CDR3 protein: CASSNWEGEQFF

J gene: TRBJ2-3
CDR3 length: 14
V gene: TRBV5-6
CDR3 protein: CASSFDLTGDTQYF

J gene: TRBJ1-2
CDR3 length: 14
V gene: TRBV19
CDR3 protein: CASTSLDRGYGYTF

J gene: TRBJ2-2
CDR3 length: 15
V gene: TRBV7-2
CDR3 protein: CASSFKGKVTGELFF

J gene: TRBJ2-6
CDR3 length: 16
V gene: TRBV6-5
CDR3 protein: CATLLAGVAGANVLTF

J gene: TRBJ1-2
CDR3 length: 16
V gene: TRBV5-4
CDR3 protein: CASSSSGPANSYGYTF

J gene: TRBJ1-3
CDR3 length: 15
V gene: TRBV7-6
CDR3 protein: CASSLLAGSGNTIYF

J gene: TRBJ2-7
CDR3 length: 16
V gene: TRBV7-2
CDR3 protein: CASSGFWDRNTYEQYF

J gene: TRBJ1-1
CDR3 length: 13
V gene: TRBV7-6
CDR3 protein: CASTDEEELGAFF